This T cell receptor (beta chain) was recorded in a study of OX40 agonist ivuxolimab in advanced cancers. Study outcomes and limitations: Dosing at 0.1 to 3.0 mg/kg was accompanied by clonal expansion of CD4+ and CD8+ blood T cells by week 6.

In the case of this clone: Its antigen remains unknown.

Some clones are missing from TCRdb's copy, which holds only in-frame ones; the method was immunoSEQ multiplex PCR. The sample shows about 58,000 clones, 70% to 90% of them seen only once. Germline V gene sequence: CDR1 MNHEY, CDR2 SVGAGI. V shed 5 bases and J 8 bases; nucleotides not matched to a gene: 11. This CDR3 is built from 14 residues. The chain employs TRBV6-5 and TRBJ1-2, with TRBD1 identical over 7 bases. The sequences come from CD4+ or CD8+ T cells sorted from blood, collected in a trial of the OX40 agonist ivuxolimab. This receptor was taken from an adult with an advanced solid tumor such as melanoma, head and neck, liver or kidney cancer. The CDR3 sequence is CASSRDSTSWGYTF. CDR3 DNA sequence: TGTGCCAGCAGTCGGGACAGTACCTCATGGGGCTACACCTTC.